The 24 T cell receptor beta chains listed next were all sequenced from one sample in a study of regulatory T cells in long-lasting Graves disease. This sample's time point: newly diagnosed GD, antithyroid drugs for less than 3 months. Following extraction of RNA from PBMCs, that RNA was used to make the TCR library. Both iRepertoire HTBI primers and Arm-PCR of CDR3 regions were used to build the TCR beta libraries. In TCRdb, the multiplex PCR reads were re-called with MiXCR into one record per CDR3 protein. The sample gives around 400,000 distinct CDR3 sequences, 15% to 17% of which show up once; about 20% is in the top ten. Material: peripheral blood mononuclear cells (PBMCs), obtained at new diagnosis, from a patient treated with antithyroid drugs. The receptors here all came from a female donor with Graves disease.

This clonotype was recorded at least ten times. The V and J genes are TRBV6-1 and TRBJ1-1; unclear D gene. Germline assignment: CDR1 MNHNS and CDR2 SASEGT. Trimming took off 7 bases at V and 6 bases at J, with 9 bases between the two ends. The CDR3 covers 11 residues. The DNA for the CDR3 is TGTGCCAGCAACGTCGGGCCTGAAGCTTTCTTT. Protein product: CASNVGPEAFF.

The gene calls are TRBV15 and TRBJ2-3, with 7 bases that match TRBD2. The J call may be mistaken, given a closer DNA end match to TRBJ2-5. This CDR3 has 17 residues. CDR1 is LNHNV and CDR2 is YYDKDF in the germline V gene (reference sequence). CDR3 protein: CATSSAGWREIRETQYF. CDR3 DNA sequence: TGTGCCACCAGCAGCGCGGGCTGGCGGGAGATCAGAGAGACCCAGTACTTC.

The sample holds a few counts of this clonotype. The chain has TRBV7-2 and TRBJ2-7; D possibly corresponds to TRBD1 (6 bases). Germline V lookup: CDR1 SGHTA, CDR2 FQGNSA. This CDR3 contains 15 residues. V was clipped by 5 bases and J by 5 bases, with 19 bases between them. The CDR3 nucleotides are TGTGCCAGCAGCCAACATCGGACAGAAAAGCACGAGCAGTACTTC. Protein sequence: CASSQHRTEKHEQYF.

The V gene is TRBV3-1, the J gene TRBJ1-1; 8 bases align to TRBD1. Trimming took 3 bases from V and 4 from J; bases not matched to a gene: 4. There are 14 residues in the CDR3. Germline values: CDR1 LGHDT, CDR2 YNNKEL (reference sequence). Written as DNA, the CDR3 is TGTGCCAGCAGCCAGCCGGGGACAGGCACTGAAGCTTTCTTT. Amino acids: CASSQPGTGTEAFF.

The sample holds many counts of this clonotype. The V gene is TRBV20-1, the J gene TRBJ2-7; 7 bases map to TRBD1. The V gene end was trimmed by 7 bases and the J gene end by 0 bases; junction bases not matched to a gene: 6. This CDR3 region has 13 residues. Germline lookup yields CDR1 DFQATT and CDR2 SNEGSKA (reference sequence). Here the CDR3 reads CSGRTGSSYEQYF. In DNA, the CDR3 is TGCAGTGGCCGGACAGGCAGCTCCTACGAGCAGTACTTC.

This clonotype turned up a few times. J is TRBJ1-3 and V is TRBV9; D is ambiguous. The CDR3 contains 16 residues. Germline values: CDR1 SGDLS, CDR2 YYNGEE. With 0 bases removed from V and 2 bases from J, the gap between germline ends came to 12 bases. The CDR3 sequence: CASSVGFSGAGNTIYF. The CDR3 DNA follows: TGTGCCAGCAGCGTAGGCTTTAGTGGCGCTGGAAACACCATATATTTT.

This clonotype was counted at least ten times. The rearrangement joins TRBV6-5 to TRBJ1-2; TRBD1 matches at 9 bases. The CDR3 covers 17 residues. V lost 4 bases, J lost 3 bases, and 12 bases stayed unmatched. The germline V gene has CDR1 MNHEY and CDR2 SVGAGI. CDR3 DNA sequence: TGTGCCAGCAGTTCCGGGACAGGGACTCGGGGGCACTATGGCTACACCTTC. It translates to CASSSGTGTRGHYGYTF.

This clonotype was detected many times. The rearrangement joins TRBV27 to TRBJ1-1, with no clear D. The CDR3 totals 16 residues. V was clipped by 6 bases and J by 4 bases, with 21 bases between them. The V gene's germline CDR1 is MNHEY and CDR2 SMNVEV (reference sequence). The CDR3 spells CASSSSGLGWGTEAFF. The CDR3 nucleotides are TGTGCCAGCAGCTCGTCTGGGCTGGGGTGGGGCACTGAAGCTTTCTTT.

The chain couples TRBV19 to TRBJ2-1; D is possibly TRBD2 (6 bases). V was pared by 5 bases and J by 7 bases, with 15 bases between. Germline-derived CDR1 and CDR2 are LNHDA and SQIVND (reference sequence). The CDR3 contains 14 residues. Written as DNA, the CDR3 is TGTGCCAGTAGTGGCCGGACGGGGAGGAATGAGCAGTTCTTC. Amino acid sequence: CASSGRTGRNEQFF.

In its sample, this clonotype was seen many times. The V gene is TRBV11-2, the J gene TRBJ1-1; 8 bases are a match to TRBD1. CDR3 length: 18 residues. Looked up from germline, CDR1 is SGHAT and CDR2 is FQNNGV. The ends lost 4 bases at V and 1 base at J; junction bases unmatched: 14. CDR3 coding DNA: TGTGCCAGCAGCTCGAACCCCCGGGACAGGTTTTCGAACACTGAAGCTTTCTTT. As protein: CASSSNPRDRFSNTEAFF.

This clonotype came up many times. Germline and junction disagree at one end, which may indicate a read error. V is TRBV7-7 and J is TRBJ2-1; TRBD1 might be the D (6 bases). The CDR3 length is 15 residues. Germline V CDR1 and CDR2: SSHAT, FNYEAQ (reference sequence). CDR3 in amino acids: CASSPRDNSYNEQFF. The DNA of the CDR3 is TGTGCTAGCAGCCCACGGGACAACTCCTACAATGAGCAGTTCTTC.

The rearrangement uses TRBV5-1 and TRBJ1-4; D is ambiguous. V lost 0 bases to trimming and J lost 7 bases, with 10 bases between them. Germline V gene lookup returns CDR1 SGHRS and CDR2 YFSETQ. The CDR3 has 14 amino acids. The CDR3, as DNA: TGCGCCAGCAGCTTGGGGGCAGGTTCTGAAAAACTGTTTTTT. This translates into CASSLGAGSEKLFF.

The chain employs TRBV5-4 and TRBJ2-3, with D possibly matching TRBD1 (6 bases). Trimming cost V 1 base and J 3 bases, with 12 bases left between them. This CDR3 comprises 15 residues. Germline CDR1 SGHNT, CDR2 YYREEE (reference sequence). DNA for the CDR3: TGTGCCAGCAGCTTGACAGGGTTTGGGACAGATACGCAGTATTTT. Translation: CASSLTGFGTDTQYF.

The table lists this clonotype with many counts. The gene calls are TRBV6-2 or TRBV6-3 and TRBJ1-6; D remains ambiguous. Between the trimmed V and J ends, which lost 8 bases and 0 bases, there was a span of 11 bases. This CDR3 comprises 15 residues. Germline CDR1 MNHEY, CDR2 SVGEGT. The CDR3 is CASAEVSSYNSPLHF. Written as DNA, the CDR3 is TGTGCCAGCGCTGAAGTAAGCTCCTATAATTCACCCCTCCACTTT.

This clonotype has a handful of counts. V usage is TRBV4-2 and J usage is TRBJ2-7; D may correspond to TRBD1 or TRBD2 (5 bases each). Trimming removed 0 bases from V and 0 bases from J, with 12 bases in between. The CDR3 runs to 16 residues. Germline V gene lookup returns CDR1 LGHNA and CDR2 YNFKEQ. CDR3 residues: CASSQDSIGTSYEQYF. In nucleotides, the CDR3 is TGTGCCAGCAGCCAAGATAGTATAGGGACCTCCTACGAGCAGTACTTC.

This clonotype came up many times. CDR3 sequence (DNA): TGTGCCGTCGGACAGAACTATGGCTACACCTTC. Translating it yields CAVGQNYGYTF. This chain joins TRBV12-3 or TRBV12-4 and TRBJ1-2, with D possibly TRBD1 on 6 matching bases. Trimming took off 11 bases at V and 2 bases at J, with 9 bases between the two ends. This CDR3 has 11 amino acids.

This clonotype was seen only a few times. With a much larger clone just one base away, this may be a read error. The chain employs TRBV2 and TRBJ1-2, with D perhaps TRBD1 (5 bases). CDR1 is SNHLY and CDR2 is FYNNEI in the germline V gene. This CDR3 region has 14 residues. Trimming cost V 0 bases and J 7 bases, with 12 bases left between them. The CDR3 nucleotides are TGTGCCAGCAGTGAAGCCCAGGGTCCCTGTGGCTACACCTTC. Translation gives CASSEAQGPCGYTF.

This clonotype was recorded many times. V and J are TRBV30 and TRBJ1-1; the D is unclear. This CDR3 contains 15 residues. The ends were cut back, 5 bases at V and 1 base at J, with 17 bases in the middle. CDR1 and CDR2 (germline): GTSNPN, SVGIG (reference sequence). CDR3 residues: CAWYPLRIPNTEAFF. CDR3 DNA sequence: TGTGCCTGGTACCCTCTGCGAATTCCGAACACTGAAGCTTTCTTT.

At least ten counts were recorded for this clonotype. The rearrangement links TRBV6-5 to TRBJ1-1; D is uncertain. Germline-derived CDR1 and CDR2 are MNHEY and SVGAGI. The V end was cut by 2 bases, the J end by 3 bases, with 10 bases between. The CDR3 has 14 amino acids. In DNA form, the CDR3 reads TGTGCCAGCAGTTACCTACCACGTTACACTGAAGCTTTCTTT. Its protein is CASSYLPRYTEAFF.

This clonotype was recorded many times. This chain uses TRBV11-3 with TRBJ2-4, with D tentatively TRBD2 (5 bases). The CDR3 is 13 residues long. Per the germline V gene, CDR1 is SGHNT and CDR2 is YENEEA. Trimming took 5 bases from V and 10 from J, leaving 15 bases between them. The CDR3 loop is CASSKGRRGIQYF. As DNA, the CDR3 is TGTGCCAGCAGCAAAGGACGGAGAGGGATTCAGTACTTC.

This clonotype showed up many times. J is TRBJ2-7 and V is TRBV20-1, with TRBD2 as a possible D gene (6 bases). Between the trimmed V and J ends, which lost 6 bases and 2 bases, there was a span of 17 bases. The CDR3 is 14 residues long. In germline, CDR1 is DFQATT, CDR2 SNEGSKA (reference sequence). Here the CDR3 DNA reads TGCAGTGCACCTCGACTAGGAGAGGCCTACGAGCAGTACTTC. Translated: CSAPRLGEAYEQYF.

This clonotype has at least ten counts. In DNA, the CDR3 is TGTGCCAGCAGCCCTGGACCCAATCAGCCCCAGCATTTT. Translation: CASSPGPNQPQHF. The chain recombines TRBV12-3 or TRBV12-4 with TRBJ1-5; D ambiguous. CDR3 size: 13 residues. V lost 6 bases to trimming and J lost 3 bases, with 9 bases between them.

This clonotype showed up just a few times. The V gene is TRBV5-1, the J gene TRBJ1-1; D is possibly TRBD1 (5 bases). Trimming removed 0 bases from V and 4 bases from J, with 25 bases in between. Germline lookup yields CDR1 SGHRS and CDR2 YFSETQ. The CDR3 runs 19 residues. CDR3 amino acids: CASSLGNLRGRAKSTEAFF. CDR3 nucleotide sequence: TGCGCCAGCAGCTTGGGAAACCTGCGGGGGAGGGCCAAATCCACTGAAGCTTTCTTT.

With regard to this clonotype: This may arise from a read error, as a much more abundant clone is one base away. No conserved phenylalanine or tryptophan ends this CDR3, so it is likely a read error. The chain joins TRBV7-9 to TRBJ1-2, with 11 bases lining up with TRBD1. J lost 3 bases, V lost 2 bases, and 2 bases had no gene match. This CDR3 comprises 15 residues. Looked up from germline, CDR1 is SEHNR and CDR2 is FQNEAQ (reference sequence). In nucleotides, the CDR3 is TGTGCCAGCAGCTTACAGGGACAGGGGGACTATGGCTACACCCTC. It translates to CASSLQGQGDYGYTL.